Presented here are 17 T cell receptor beta chains from one specimen sequenced in a study of blood T cell repertoires in COVID-19. Profiled with immunoSEQ multiplex PCR; TCRdb holds only in-frame clones, not every one. The sample has around 95,000 clones; about 90% are singletons. The sequencing sample was made of peripheral blood. The source of these receptors is a man aged 25 to 45 in a cohort sampled during active COVID-19.

CDR3 nucleotide sequence: TGTGCCAGCTCACTACAGGGGAATGGAAACACCATATATTTT. This translates into CASSLQGNGNTIYF. The J gene is TRBJ1-3, the V gene TRBV18; 7 bases align to TRBD1. With V trimmed by 4 bases and J by 3 bases, 3 bases remained unmatched. The germline V gene encodes CDR1 KGHSH and CDR2 LQKENI. This CDR3 has 14 amino acids.

The V and J genes are TRBV3-1 (or the pseudogene TRBV3-2) and TRBJ1-5, with D possibly being TRBD1 (5 bases). The germline V and J ends were trimmed by 2 bases and 0 bases, with 23 bases remaining between them. This CDR3 has 20 residues. Germline loops: CDR1 LGHDT, CDR2 YNNKEL (reference sequence). The CDR3: CASSQYYLGHRRYSNQPQHF. CDR3 nucleotide sequence: TGTGCCAGCAGCCAATACTACTTAGGACACCGACGCTATAGCAATCAGCCCCAGCATTTT.

This clone turned up a few times. The chain recombines TRBV5-4 with TRBJ2-2, with TRBD2 identical over 8 bases. The J segment lost 0 bases and the V segment lost 4 bases, leaving 2 bases of the junction unmatched. The CDR3 contains 15 residues. Germline V gene lookup returns CDR1 SGHNT and CDR2 YYREEE (reference sequence). DNA for the CDR3: TGTGCCAGCAGCCGGGGGGGCTCGAACACCGGGGAGCTGTTTTTT. It encodes CASSRGGSNTGELFF.

The rearrangement joins TRBV5-8 to TRBJ1-5, with a weak D call TRBD1 (6 bases). This CDR3 is 14 amino acids long. Deletions cut 4 bases from V and 5 bases from J, with 13 bases between. The V gene's germline CDR1 is SGHTS and CDR2 YDEGEE. The CDR3 loop is CASSHWTADQPQHF. The CDR3 coding sequence is TGTGCCAGCAGCCACTGGACAGCCGATCAGCCCCAGCATTTT.

The CDR3 reads CASSRNQGYEQYF. CDR3 nucleotide sequence: TGTGCCAGCAGTCGAAATCAGGGATACGAGCAGTACTTC. This chain uses TRBV6-5 with TRBJ2-7; TRBD1 is a possible D gene (5 bases). V lost 5 bases to trimming and J lost 4 bases, with 12 bases between them. CDR1 and CDR2 (germline): MNHEY, SVGAGI. The CDR3 has 13 amino acids.

This sequence joins TRBV5-1 and TRBJ2-3; no clear D gene. The ends were cut back, 0 bases at V and 3 bases at J, with 11 bases in the middle. The CDR3 contains 15 residues. Germline V lookup: CDR1 SGHRS, CDR2 YFSETQ. The CDR3 is CASSLAGDWTDTQYF. The CDR3 nucleotides are TGCGCCAGCAGCTTGGCCGGAGATTGGACAGATACGCAGTATTTT.

V usage is TRBV28 and J usage is TRBJ2-7; D possibly corresponds to TRBD1 (5 bases). This CDR3 has 12 residues. CDR1 MDHEN and CDR2 SYDVKM come from the germline V gene. V was cut by 6 bases and J by 10 bases, with 16 bases left in between. CDR3 region: CASRTTQGIQYF. As DNA, the CDR3 is TGTGCCAGCAGAACGACCCAGGGAATTCAGTACTTC.

The chain links TRBV12-2 to TRBJ1-4; no check of the table's D call, TRBD1, against the DNA was made. TRBV12-2 is given as a pseudogene. There are 14 residues in the CDR3. DNA of the CDR3: TGTGCAAGTCGCCGGCCACAGGGGAATGAAAAACTGTTTTTT. Amino acids: CASRRPQGNEKLFF.

This chain joins TRBV29-1 and TRBJ2-3, with 7 bases aligning to TRBD1. After removal of 6 bases from V and 0 bases from J, the junction contained 9 bases not matched to a gene. The CDR3 sequence is 15 residues long. CDR1 is SQVTM and CDR2 is ANQGSEA in the germline V gene. CDR3 amino acids: CSVDRTGKSTDTQYF. CDR3 sequence (DNA): TGCAGCGTCGATAGGACAGGAAAAAGCACAGATACGCAGTATTTT.

The table lists this clone with a few counts. V gene TRBV7-2 combines with J gene TRBJ2-7, with D hard to call. V was shortened by 0 bases and J by 2 bases, with 5 bases between the two germline ends. From germline, CDR1 is SGHTA and CDR2 FQGNSA. The CDR3 is 13 residues long. The CDR3 DNA follows: TGTGCCAGCAGCTTAGCCCCTGCCTACGAGCAGTACTTC. This translates into CASSLAPAYEQYF.

This chain uses TRBV6-2 or TRBV6-3 with TRBJ2-7; D not resolved. Per germline, CDR1 MNHEY and CDR2 SVGEGT. The length of the CDR3 is 15 residues. Trimming pared 0 bases from V and 5 bases from J, leaving 14 bases between. CDR3 in DNA: TGTGCCAGCAGTTACTCTGTCCCTTTCTTTGACGAGCAGTACTTC. Translated, it gives CASSYSVPFFDEQYF.

CDR3 coding DNA: TGTGCCAGTAGTGCCGGAGCGGGGGAAGAGACCCAGTACTTC. It translates to CASSAGAGEETQYF. The rearrangement links TRBV19 to TRBJ2-5; TRBD2 matches at 8 bases. With V trimmed by 5 bases and J by 3 bases, 5 bases remained unmatched. The CDR3 extends over 14 amino acids. Germline loops: CDR1 LNHDA, CDR2 SQIVND (reference sequence).

V gene TRBV6-2 or TRBV6-3 combines with J gene TRBJ1-2; D gene unclear. The V end was cut by 0 bases, the J end by 2 bases, with 16 bases between. CDR3 length: 17 residues. Germline-derived CDR1 and CDR2 are MNHEY and SVGEGT. CDR3 DNA sequence: TGTGCCAGCAGTTACTCGATGTACCCGGGAGGAAACTATGGCTACACCTTC. This codes for CASSYSMYPGGNYGYTF.

The chain is built from TRBV21-1 and TRBJ1-6. TRBV21-1 is a documented pseudogene. The CDR3 has 16 residues. As DNA, the CDR3 is TGTGCCAGCAGCAAAGCGGGGGGAAGGTGGAATTCACCCCTCCACTTT. This encodes CASSKAGGRWNSPLHF.

This chain's CDR3 is CASSFTGESYEQYF. Here the CDR3 DNA reads TGCGCCAGCAGCTTTACAGGGGAATCCTACGAGCAGTACTTC. The chain has TRBV5-1 and TRBJ2-7, with 7 positions matching TRBD1. V gave up 2 bases and J gave up 1 base; unmatched junction bases: 3. This CDR3 spans 14 amino acids. Germline V CDR1 and CDR2: SGHRS, YFSETQ.

This rearrangement joins TRBV5-1 to TRBJ2-1; TRBD1 matches 9 bases. Germline assignment: CDR1 SGHRS and CDR2 YFSETQ. The CDR3 length is 15 residues. Trimming cost V 2 bases and J 1 base; bases outside gene matches: 1. The CDR3 DNA reads as TGCGCCAGCAGCTTCGGACAGGGGTCCTACAATGAGCAGTTCTTC. This codes for CASSFGQGSYNEQFF.

The rearrangement joins TRBV5-8 to TRBJ1-5; D possibly corresponds to TRBD1 (6 bases). The germline V gene encodes CDR1 SGHTS and CDR2 YDEGEE. Trimming cost V 1 base and J 5 bases, with 10 bases left between them. CDR3 length: 14 amino acids. The CDR3 nucleotides read TGTGCCAGCAGCTTGAGGGGGAGGGATCAGCCCCAGCATTTT. Amino acid sequence: CASSLRGRDQPQHF.